Listed below are T cell receptor beta chains from one sample, sequenced in a study of blood T cell repertoires in COVID-19. The protocol was immunoSEQ multiplex PCR, while the TCRdb copy is restricted to in-frame clones and leaves out a portion. The table shows about 130,000 clones, with 88% occurring only once. The sample consisted of peripheral blood. Receptor source: a woman older than 75 with acute or convalescent COVID-19. CDR3s include the opening cysteine and the closing phenylalanine or tryptophan. Fields, in order: clone size, V gene, J gene, D gene, CDR3 DNA, CDR3 protein. The D gene is left open where the match is weak. Clone size is not always given. Where it is, it says once, few, many or a class for expanded clones.

-	TRBV4-3	TRBJ1-4	TRBD1	TGCGCCAGCAGCCACATGACAGGGGCTAATGAAAAACTGTTTTTT	CASSHMTGANEKLFF
once	TRBV7-2	TRBJ1-1	-	TGTGCCAGCAGCTTAAGGGCCCCAAGGGGCAACGCTGAAGCTTTCTTT	CASSLRAPRGNAEAFF
-	TRBV10-3	TRBJ1-5	TRBD1	TGTGCCATCAGTGAGTCGGCAGGGGGAAGTCAGCCCCAGCATTTT	CAISESAGGSQPQHF
once	TRBV28	TRBJ2-7	-	TGTGCCAGCCAGATTAGGATTGGACTCTCCTACGAGCAGTACTTC	CASQIRIGLSYEQYF
-	TRBV21-1	TRBJ2-1	-	TGTGCCAGCAGCAAGGTGGGACTAGCGGGGGCTATAGGTGAGCAGTTCTTC	CASSKVGLAGAIGEQFF
-	TRBV4-1	TRBJ2-7	TRBD1	TGCGCCAGCAGCCAAGCACCGACAGGGGCGTACGAGCAGTACTTC	CASSQAPTGAYEQYF
-	TRBV27	TRBJ2-7	-	TGTGCCAGCAGTGACCAGGGCTACGAGCAGTACTTC	CASSDQGYEQYF
-	TRBV10-3	TRBJ1-5	-	TGTGCCGTCAGCAATCTTGTACACCAACCTTCGGGGGTGGATCAGCCCCAGCATTTT	CAVSNLVHQPSGVDQPQHF
-	TRBV7-9	TRBJ1-1	-	TGTGCCAGCAGCTTAGCCTCAGCGGGACTTTCGGCTTTCTTT	CASSLASAGLSAFF
-	TRBV19	TRBJ1-4	-	TGTGCCAGTAGTATATCCGGAGGACTAATGGAAAAACTGTTTTTT	CASSISGGLMEKLFF
-	TRBV6-5	TRBJ2-1	-	TGTGCCAGCAGTAAGAGACAGAGCTCCTACAATGAGCAGTTCTTC	CASSKRQSSYNEQFF
once	TRBV5-6	TRBJ1-6	-	TGTGCCAGCAGCTTGGGGACAGATAATTCACCCCTCCACTTT	CASSLGTDNSPLHF
-	TRBV5-1	TRBJ2-7	-	TGCGCCAGCAGCGCGGACAGATTTGGTACGGGGTACTTC	CASSADRFGTGYF
-	TRBV4-1	TRBJ2-5	-	TGCGCCAGCAGCTCACTAGCTCAAGAGACCCAGTACTTC	CASSSLAQETQYF
-	TRBV4-3	TRBJ1-2	TRBD1	TGCGCCAGCAGCCAAACCTCCGGGACAGGGTTTGGCTACACCTTC	CASSQTSGTGFGYTF
-	TRBV28	TRBJ1-2	-	TGTGCCAGCAGGCGTTTACAGGGAGTCTATGGCTACACCTTC	CASRRLQGVYGYTF
-	TRBV5-3	TRBJ2-2	TRBD1	TGTGCCAGAAGCTTGGCGGGACAGGGAATGTTGGACACCGGGGAGCTGTTTTTT	CARSLAGQGMLDTGELFF
-	TRBV28	TRBJ1-3	TRBD1	TGTGCCAGCAGCCCCCAGGCGACAGGGGAAGGTAACACCATATATTTT	CASSPQATGEGNTIYF
few	TRBV5-1	TRBJ2-1	-	TGCGCCAGCAGCTATGATGGGGGCACCTACAATGAGCAGTTCTTC	CASSYDGGTYNEQFF
-	TRBV20-1	TRBJ1-1	TRBD1	TGCAGTGCTAGTGTCTCTTTCAGGGGGGCAGCTTTCTTT	CSASVSFRGAAFF
-	TRBV4-1	TRBJ2-7	TRBD1	TGCGCCAGCAGCCGCACCGGGACAGGGCCCATCGAGCAGTACTTC	CASSRTGTGPIEQYF
-	TRBV6-2/TRBV6-3	TRBJ2-7	-	TGTGCCAGCAGTTACTCACGGACAGGGACTATCGAGCAGTACTTC	CASSYSRTGTIEQYF
-	TRBV9	TRBJ2-1	TRBD2	TGTGCCAGCAGCGTAGCCGGGGGGAGCTACAATGAGCAGTTCTTC	CASSVAGGSYNEQFF
-	TRBV28	TRBJ2-7	-	TGTGCCAGCAGTTTTACTGTCTTGTCCTTTTACGAGCAGTACTTC	CASSFTVLSFYEQYF
-	TRBV6-2/TRBV6-3	TRBJ2-1	-	TGTGCCAGCAGTTTCTTAGCACAGGCCAATGAGCAGTTCTTC	CASSFLAQANEQFF
few	TRBV4-2	TRBJ2-5	-	TGTGCCAGCAGGAGATTCAGGGGGGAAGAGACCCAGTACTTC	CASRRFRGEETQYF
-	TRBV18	TRBJ1-6	-	TGTGCCAGCTCACCAGGGAGCTCCTATAATTCACCCCTCCACTTT	CASSPGSSYNSPLHF
-	TRBV19	TRBJ1-2	-	TGTGCCAGTACAGTATCCGAACGTTATGGCTACACCTTC	CASTVSERYGYTF
-	TRBV6-5	TRBJ1-5	-	TGTGCCAGCAAACACGGGGATCAGCCCCAGCATTTT	CASKHGDQPQHF
-	TRBV5-1	TRBJ1-6	-	TGCGCCAGCAGCTTCGACCCTAGCTCCTATAATTCACCCCTCCACTTT	CASSFDPSSYNSPLHF
-	TRBV13	TRBJ1-1	-	TGTGCCAGCAAGCCGCAGGGGCCAAGAACCACTGAAGCTTTCTTT	CASKPQGPRTTEAFF
-	TRBV28	TRBJ2-2	TRBD2	TGTGCCAGCAGTTTAATCCTGGCTAGCGGGAGTTTGAACACCGGGGAGCTGTTTTTT	CASSLILASGSLNTGELFF
-	TRBV12-5	TRBJ1-5	TRBD1	TGTGCTAGTGGTTTGGTTTTTTGGACAGGGGGACCCCATTCGGGCAATCAGCCCCAGCATTTT	CASGLVFWTGGPHSGNQPQHF
-	TRBV5-6	TRBJ2-5	-	TGTGCCAGCAGTGGCGGCCGTGATCAAGAGACCCAGTACTTC	CASSGGRDQETQYF
-	TRBV14	TRBJ1-4	-	TGTGCCAGCAGCCAAGGGAGTGAAAAACTGTTTTTT	CASSQGSEKLFF
few	TRBV4-3	TRBJ1-2	TRBD1	TGCGCCAGCAGCCAAGGTCGGGACAGCAACTATGGCTACACCTTC	CASSQGRDSNYGYTF
-	TRBV29-1	TRBJ1-1	-	TGCAGCGCTCAGGCCTTGTCGTCCACTGAAGCTTTCTTT	CSAQALSSTEAFF
-	TRBV2	TRBJ2-7	-	TGTGCCAGCAGAATAGAGAAAGCAGGAACAAAGTACTTC	CASRIEKAGTKYF
-	TRBV18	TRBJ2-3	TRBD2	TGTGCCAGCTCACCGGGGCAGGGAGGGTCAGATACGCAGTATTTT	CASSPGQGGSDTQYF
once	TRBV7-3	TRBJ2-3	-	TGTGCCAGCAGCTTAAACAGGGTTAGCGACACAGATACGCAGTATTTT	CASSLNRVSDTDTQYF
-	TRBV4-1	TRBJ2-5	TRBD2	TGCGCCAGCAGCCAAGATCCGGAGGCTAGCGGGTACCAAGAGACCCAGTACTTC	CASSQDPEASGYQETQYF
-	TRBV2	TRBJ1-1	-	TGTGCCAGCAGTGCCGACAGATCGAACACTGAAGCTTTCTTT	CASSADRSNTEAFF
-	TRBV28	TRBJ1-5	-	TGTGCCAGCAGTTTAGGCAGGGCGAGCAATCAGCCCCAGCATTTT	CASSLGRASNQPQHF
few	TRBV4-2	TRBJ2-6	-	TGTGCCAGCAGCCAAGATCATGAGACAGCCGGGGCCAACGTCCTGACTTTC	CASSQDHETAGANVLTF
-	TRBV5-6	TRBJ2-3	TRBD2	TGTGCCAGCAGCTTGGCGGGACTAGCTACTAGCACAGATACGCAGTATTTT	CASSLAGLATSTDTQYF
-	TRBV2	TRBJ1-3	-	TGTGCCAGCAGTACAAGGACAACTCTCTCTGGAAACACCATATATTTT	CASSTRTTLSGNTIYF
-	TRBV27	TRBJ2-3	TRBD2	TGTGCCAGCAGTATACCGGGGACTAGAAGCCCCAATACGCAGTATTTT	CASSIPGTRSPNTQYF
-	TRBV7-6	TRBJ2-5	TRBD2	TGTGCCAGCAGCCTCTACCGACTAGCGGGAGGGGAGACCCAGTACTTC	CASSLYRLAGGETQYF
-	TRBV5-1	TRBJ2-1	TRBD1	TGCGCCAGCAGCCTGAGTGGTAGGACAGGGATAAATGAGCAGTTCTTC	CASSLSGRTGINEQFF
-	TRBV7-9	TRBJ1-5	TRBD1	TGTGCCAGCAGCTTTACAGGGGGTCTGGCTCAGCCCCAGCATTTT	CASSFTGGLAQPQHF
-	TRBV7-3	TRBJ1-1	-	TGTGCCAGCAGCTTGGGCACGAACACTGAAGCTTTCTTT	CASSLGTNTEAFF